Listed below are T cell receptor beta chains from one sample, sequenced in a study of post-analysis software for immune sequencing data. From the PCR reads, TCRdb called clonotypes with MiXCR, one entry per CDR3 protein. The table records about 260,000 distinct CDR3 sequences, around 34% of them present only once. Sequencing input: blood. The receptors were gathered from a girl aged 5-17 years with multiple sclerosis. The CDR3 runs from the conserved cysteine through the conserved F or W. The order of the fields is V gene, J gene, D gene, clone size, CDR3 protein, CDR3 DNA. A D gene is named only where the DNA matches it firmly. Rows may omit the clone size; those that give it use once, few, many or a size class.

V gene: TRBV7-9
J gene: TRBJ2-1
D gene: NA
clone size: many
CDR3 protein: CASSFRASYNEQFF
CDR3 DNA: TGTGCCAGCAGCTTCAGAGCCTCCTACAATGAGCAGTTCTTC

V gene: TRBV29-1
J gene: TRBJ1-1
D gene: NA
clone size: NA
CDR3 protein: CSVLGGQKMNTEAFF
CDR3 DNA: TGCAGCGTTCTGGGCGGACAGAAGATGAACACTGAAGCTTTCTTT

V gene: TRBV6-4
J gene: TRBJ2-3
D gene: NA
clone size: many
CDR3 protein: CASSGSDSTDTQYF
CDR3 DNA: TGTGCCAGCAGTGGTTCAGACAGCACAGATACGCAGTATTTT

V gene: TRBV7-2
J gene: TRBJ2-5
D gene: NA
clone size: few
CDR3 protein: CASSPNTGRRGETQYF
CDR3 DNA: TGTGCCAGCAGCCCAAATACAGGCAGGAGGGGAGAGACCCAGTACTTC

V gene: TRBV5-1
J gene: TRBJ2-1
D gene: NA
clone size: many
CDR3 protein: CASSHPTEVLAGNHPSGNEQFF
CDR3 DNA: TGCGCCAGCAGCCATCCTACTGAGGTCCTGGCGGGTAATCACCCTTCTGGCAATGAGCAGTTCTTC

V gene: TRBV12-3/TRBV12-4
J gene: TRBJ1-5
D gene: TRBD1
clone size: NA
CDR3 protein: CASSEGARSNQPQHF
CDR3 DNA: TGTGCCAGCAGTGAGGGGGCGCGGAGCAATCAGCCCCAGCATTTT

V gene: TRBV29-1
J gene: TRBJ2-2
D gene: NA
clone size: NA
CDR3 protein: CSAGPYTGELFF
CDR3 DNA: TGCAGCGCGGGACCGTACACCGGGGAGCTGTTTTTT

V gene: TRBV5-1
J gene: TRBJ2-5
D gene: NA
clone size: NA
CDR3 protein: CASSYPGNQETQYF
CDR3 DNA: TGCGCCAGCAGCTACCCAGGGAACCAAGAGACCCAGTACTTC

V gene: TRBV7-2
J gene: TRBJ1-1
D gene: TRBD1
clone size: few
CDR3 protein: CASSLGTGHATEAFF
CDR3 DNA: TGTGCCAGCAGCCTCGGGACAGGGCACGCCACTGAAGCTTTCTTT

V gene: TRBV5-1
J gene: TRBJ2-6
D gene: TRBD1
clone size: many
CDR3 protein: CASSYRTGGFGGANVLTF
CDR3 DNA: TGCGCCAGCAGCTACAGGACAGGGGGCTTTGGTGGGGCCAACGTCCTGACTTTC